Here is one TCR beta chain with its context. Its cognate antigen is unknown. PCR involved 60 Vbeta and 13 Jbeta primers. Only in-frame clones appear in the TCRdb table, and some are missing; sequencing was by immunoSEQ multiplex PCR. Here the sample spans around 110,000 clones, 55% to 65% being singletons. The sample originates from a study of cytomegalovirus exposure and HLA in healthy donors. Findings and caveats of the study: The majority of TCR sequences were rare, yet some public TCRs appeared in many donors. The study put 150 to 200 TCR beta chains on its list as cytomegalovirus-associated.

After removal of 6 bases from V and 4 bases from J, the junction contained 7 bases not matched to a gene. CDR1 is SNHLY and CDR2 is FYNNEI in the germline V gene. The CDR3 covers 15 residues. The sequencing sample was made of PBMCs. The sequence was collected from a woman aged 40 to 50 in good health and CMV-seropositive. This chain joins TRBV2 and TRBJ2-1, with TRBD2 matching 9 bases. CDR3 sequence (DNA): TGTGCCAGCAGGGGGTGGGCGGGAGGGTACAATGAGCAGTTCTTC. This gives the protein CASRGWAGGYNEQFF.